This TCR beta chain originates from a study of shared clonotypes between healthy human individuals. Study context: Each donor's CD4 naive and CD4 memory cells filled three plates apiece, CD8 naive two, and CD8 memory one.

The CDR3 is made up of 15 amino acids. Germline values: CDR1 MNHEY, CDR2 SMNVEV (reference sequence). The V end lost 2 bases, the J end lost 5 bases, and 15 bases lay between the germline ends. As for this clone: The target antigen is unknown.

Whole-study results and caveats: Of the naive CD4 clonotypes, roughly 5% were shared across several donors. A generally larger estimated richness was seen in naive subsets than in memory subsets.

The assay was immunoSEQ multiplex PCR, and TCRdb's table has in-frame clones only and misses some. The sample lists about 2.4 million clones; approximately 94% were seen once. The origin of this receptor is a man between 18 and 35 years old in good health. V is TRBV27 and J is TRBJ1-2; D uncertain. Sequencing was done on a sample of naive CD4+ T cells sorted from blood. As to subset: CD45RA+ positively selected. CDR3 region: CASSLALGGMYGYTF. CDR3 nucleotide sequence: TGTGCCAGCAGTTTAGCTCTGGGCGGAATGTATGGCTACACCTTC.